This record looks at one TCR beta chain sequence and its context. Its cognate antigen has yet to be identified. Nothing much larger sits one base from this clone, and base qualities are not available. Two rounds of multiplex PCR on genomic DNA were used to amplify the TCR beta CDR3 region. In the first round of PCR, primers specific to each TRBV and TRBJ gene were used, and the primer sequences are filed in Chinese patent CN105087789A. Universal primers were used in the second round of PCR. The Roche High Pure PCR Template Preparation Kit was used to extract genomic DNA from frozen PBMCs. Libraries were sequenced paired-end with 151 bp reads on an Illumina HiSeq 3000. The published analysis was carried out like this. CutAdapt was used to discard raw reads that did not contain the multiplex PCR primer sequences. PEAR was used to merge high-quality paired reads into contigs. By aligning each contig to reference sequences, MiXCR assigned the TRB V, D and J gene segments to that contig. CDR3 sequences were clustered by base quality and sequence similarity to remove sequencing errors. Shannon entropy normalized by the natural log of productive TCR sequence number was used as the measure of diversity. Clonality was computed as one minus the ratio of Shannon entropy to the natural log of the number of unique clonotypes. Using the Youden index from ROC curves, the researchers picked the repertoire-metric cut-offs for progression-free survival, and all analyses were carried out in R 3.5.3. TCRdb trimmed the raw reads at Q25, called clones with MiXCR and kept productive beta chains. Rows are unified per CDR3 protein, each entry keeping the most common DNA and genes. These V and J calls derive from TCRdb rather than the authors' analysis. This sample has tens of thousands of distinct CDR3 sequences in its table, and approximately 25% of those were observed once. Less than 30% of the sample is in the top ten clones.

The CDR3 numbers 15 residues from cysteine through phenylalanine. Only the CDR3 region is kept as DNA, spanning 45 bases read in frame from base 1. CDR1 and CDR2, looked up from the germline V gene, are MDHEN and SYDVKM. V is cut by 7 bases and J by 6 bases, and the space between the germline ends is 22 bases. No patient had a history of other malignancies or prior chemotherapy or radiotherapy, and all had node-negative disease on CT and PET/CT. At each of the two time points, 6 to 7.5 milliliters of peripheral venous blood were collected into EDTA tubes. PBMCs were isolated by Ficoll-Paque Plus density-gradient centrifugation. Right after collection, samples were placed at -80 degrees C and kept there until analysis. These data originate in a study of prognosis after radiotherapy for stage I lung cancer (dated by TCRdb to 2020 to 2022). Concerning the study at large: Approximately 19 stage I NSCLC patients were enrolled in Nanjing, China, between April 2018 and January 2019. Every patient was regarded as medically inoperable, because of comorbidities in some 12 cases and refusal of surgery in roughly 7 cases. The cohort included more than 10 men and over 5 women, with a median age of approximately 76 years and a range of about 50 to 90 years. Four to six patients had oligometastatic NSCLC after their primary tumor was surgically resected, and about 15 patients had newly diagnosed primary stage I lung tumors. Peripheral blood TCR beta repertoires were profiled in stage I NSCLC patients before and after stereotactic body radiotherapy, and the study then linked these repertoires to distant failure. For each of the approximately 20 patients, one blood sample was taken before SBRT and one after, so the study sequenced approximately 40 samples in total. No patient received concurrent therapy alongside SBRT. Using image-guided IMRT or VMAT, SBRT was delivered in 3 to 5 fractions at a biologically effective dose of at least 100 Gy. Tumor histology was squamous cell carcinoma in over 5 patients and adenocarcinoma in roughly 13. After SBRT, distant metastases developed in about 20% of the 19 patients at a median of around 7 months, while the remaining 15 patients had no significant progression.

Study-wide conclusions, independent of this receptor: Differences by metastasis status were reportedly seen in TRBV and TRBJ usage frequencies, involving two V genes at baseline and, after SBRT, 8 or 9 V genes and two J genes. No determination of tumor specificity was made for expanded TCR clones. After SBRT, the number of unique TCR clones decreased (median about 10,000 before versus 6,861 after; Wilcoxon paired P=0.011). The study was limited by its small cohort and short follow-up, and the findings require independent validation. Post-SBRT Shannon entropy and its change from baseline were lower in patients who developed distant metastases; baseline Shannon entropy was not associated with metastases. All reported P values were unadjusted for multiple comparisons.

Here the chain combines TRBV28 and TRBJ2-7, with the D gene call left open. The sample was PBMCs, taken before or after stereotactic body radiation therapy (not recorded which). The sequence was obtained from a donor aged 50 or older with non-small cell lung cancer. The DNA reads as follows: TGTGCCAGCAAGAGCGCAGGCTCCTTCCCCGGCGAGCAGTACTTC. This encodes CASKSAGSFPGEQYF.